Below are 7 T cell receptor beta chains sequenced from a single sample in a study of metastatic and nonmetastatic thyroid tumors. Thyroid surgery was performed in patients who had received no treatment beforehand. TCRdb called clones again from the PCR reads with MiXCR. The sample holds around 28,000 clones, roughly 30% seen once. The sequencing input was blood. The receptors were gathered from a female donor with papillary thyroid cancer or a benign thyroid nodule (not recorded which). Some clones in this sample may be carry-over from other donors' samples.

The gene calls are TRBV12-3 or TRBV12-4 and TRBJ2-1; weak D call: TRBD1 (5 bases). V lost 0 bases and J lost 4, with 10 bases in between. The CDR3 sequence is 15 residues long. DNA of the CDR3: TGTGCCAGCAGTTTAGCGGGGCCGGCGTACAATGAGCAGTTCTTC. It specifies CASSLAGPAYNEQFF.

This clone came up many times. CDR3 in DNA: TGTGCCAGCAGCTTGGTCCACCAGGGGGGTAACTATGGCTACACCTTC. Its translation: CASSLVHQGGNYGYTF. The genes are TRBV5-4 and TRBJ1-2; TRBD1 matches at 7 bases. The CDR3 extends over 16 amino acids. J was trimmed by 1 base and V by 0 bases; bases with no gene match: 6. The germline V gene has CDR1 SGHNT and CDR2 YYREEE (reference sequence).

In this sample, this clone turned up a few times. The V gene is TRBV6-4, the J gene TRBJ2-1, with 10 bases identical to TRBD2. Germline V gene sequence: CDR1 MRHNA, CDR2 SNTAGT. Trimming removed 7 bases from V and 4 bases from J; junction bases left unmatched: 7. This CDR3 is 15 amino acids long. The CDR3 is CASNPSGGPYNEQFF. The CDR3 region has the DNA TGTGCCAGCAACCCTAGCGGGGGCCCTTACAATGAGCAGTTCTTC.

The table lists this clone with a count of one. The chain combines TRBV5-1 with TRBJ2-7; no clear D gene. Germline-derived CDR1 and CDR2 are SGHRS and YFSETQ. Deletions cut 2 bases from V and 2 bases from J, with 11 bases between. The length of the CDR3 is 14 residues. As DNA, the CDR3 is TGCGCCAGCAGCTTTTTGGCCGGAGCCTACGAGCAGTACTTC. Amino acids: CASSFLAGAYEQYF.

This clone was detected ten times or more. Its ends do not fully match the called genes, so a read error is possible. V and J are TRBV25-1 and TRBJ1-2; D not resolved. Looked up from germline, CDR1 is MGHDK and CDR2 is SYGVNS. This CDR3 spans 14 amino acids. The CDR3 coding sequence is TGTGCCAGCAGTGATAACGGCGCTAAATATGGCTACACCTTC. The encoded protein is CASSDNGAKYGYTF.

Many counts were recorded for this clone. The chain recombines TRBV7-2 with TRBJ2-1, with D uncertain. Trimming cost V 6 bases and J 10 bases, with 10 bases left between them. There are 11 residues in the CDR3. The V gene's germline CDR1 is SGHTA and CDR2 FQGNSA. The CDR3 region has the DNA TGTGCCAGCAGTATTAGCTACGAGCAGTTCTTC. This sequence encodes CASSISYEQFF. Variable domain in full (rest from reference TRBV7-2 and TRBJ2-1): GAGVSQSPSNKVTEKGKDVELRCDPISGHTALYWYRQSLGQGLEFLIYFQGNSAPDKSGLPSDRFSAERTGGSVSTLTIQRTQQEDSAVYLCASSISYEQFFGPGTRLTVL.

By proportion, this clone is medium-sized. The gene calls are TRBV28 and TRBJ1-2; D might be TRBD1 (6 bases). Germline CDR1 MDHEN, CDR2 SYDVKM. The ends were cut back, 6 bases at V and 8 bases at J, with 13 bases in the middle. The CDR3 is made up of 12 amino acids. The CDR3: CASSTTGNGYTF. The CDR3 DNA sequence: TGTGCCAGCAGCACCACAGGGAACGGCTACACCTTC.